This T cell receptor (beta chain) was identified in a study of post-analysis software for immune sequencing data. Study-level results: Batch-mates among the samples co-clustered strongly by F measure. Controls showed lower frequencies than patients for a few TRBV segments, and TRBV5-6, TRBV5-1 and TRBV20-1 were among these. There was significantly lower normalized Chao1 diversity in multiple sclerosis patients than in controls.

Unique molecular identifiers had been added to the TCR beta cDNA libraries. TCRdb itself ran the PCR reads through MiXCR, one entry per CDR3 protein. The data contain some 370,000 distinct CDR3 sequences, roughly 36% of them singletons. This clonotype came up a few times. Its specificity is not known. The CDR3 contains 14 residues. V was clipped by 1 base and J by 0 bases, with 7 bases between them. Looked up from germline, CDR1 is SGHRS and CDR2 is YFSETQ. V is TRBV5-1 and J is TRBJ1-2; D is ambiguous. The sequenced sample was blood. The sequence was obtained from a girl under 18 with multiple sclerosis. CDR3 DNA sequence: TGCGCCAGCAGCTTGAGGATTGCTAACTATGGCTACACCTTC. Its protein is CASSLRIANYGYTF. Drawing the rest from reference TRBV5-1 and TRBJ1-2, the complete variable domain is KAGVTQTPRYLIKTRGQQVTLSCSPISGHRSVSWYQQTPGQGLQFLFEYFSETQRNKGNFPGRFSGRQFSNSRSEMNVSTLELGDSALYLCASSLRIANYGYTFGSGTRLTVV.